This TCR beta chain was recorded in a study of technical replicates of blood from several donors. Libraries were prepared by immunoSEQ multiplex PCR; TCRdb keeps only in-frame clonotypes and omits some of them. The table includes some 70,000 clones, around 97% detected once. Germline V gene data show CDR1 as MNHNS and CDR2 as SASEGT. CDR3 length: 15 residues. Trimming took 7 bases from V and 4 from J; bases not matched to a gene: 10. This TCR came from a human donor in good health. Input material: T cells isolated from PBMCs. This chain uses TRBV6-1 with TRBJ1-5; TRBD1 matches 7 bases. The CDR3 protein is CASTTIDRVNQPQHF. For the CDR3, the DNA is TGTGCCAGCACCACAATTGACAGGGTGAATCAGCCCCAGCATTTT.